This T cell receptor (beta chain) was sequenced during a study of Graves' ophthalmopathy and Graves' hyperthyroidism. Amplified TCR beta CDR3 regions were obtained using RNA transcripts as template. First-round RT-PCR relied on HTBI primers, and a second-round multiplex PCR came next. TCRdb re-called the multiplex PCR reads through MiXCR, storing one row per CDR3 protein. The table shows under 350,000 distinct CDR3 sequences, with 17% occurring only once. This clonotype appeared many times. V lost 1 base, J lost 0 bases, and 9 bases lay in between. Germline V gene data show CDR1 as SGHVS and CDR2 as FQNEAQ. This CDR3 is built from 15 residues.

Sequenced material: peripheral blood. V usage is TRBV7-8 and J usage is TRBJ1-1; D not resolved. The TCR sequence derives from an adult man with Graves' ophthalmopathy. CDR3 nucleotides: TGTGCCAGCAGCTTAGGGGCAGGCATGAACACTGAAGCTTTCTTT. It encodes CASSLGAGMNTEAFF. Based on the CDR3 plus reference TRBV7-8 and TRBJ1-1, the full variable domain is GAGVSQSPRYKVAKRGQDVALRCDPISGHVSLFWYQQALGQGPEFLTYFQNEAQLDKSGLPSDRFFAERPEGSVSTLKIQRTQQEDSAVYLCASSLGAGMNTEAFFGQGTRLTVV.